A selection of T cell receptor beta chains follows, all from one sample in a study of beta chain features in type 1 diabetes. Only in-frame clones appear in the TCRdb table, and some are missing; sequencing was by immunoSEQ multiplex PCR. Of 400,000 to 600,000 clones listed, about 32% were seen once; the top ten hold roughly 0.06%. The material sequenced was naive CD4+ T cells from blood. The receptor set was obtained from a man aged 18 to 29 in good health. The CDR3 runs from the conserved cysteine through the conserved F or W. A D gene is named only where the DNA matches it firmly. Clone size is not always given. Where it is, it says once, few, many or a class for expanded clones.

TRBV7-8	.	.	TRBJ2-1	CASSSQGNEQFF	TGTGCCAGCAGCTCCCAGGGCAATGAGCAGTTCTTC
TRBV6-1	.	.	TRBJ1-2	CASSLARDYGYTF	TGTGCCAGCAGTCTCGCCAGGGACTATGGCTACACCTTC
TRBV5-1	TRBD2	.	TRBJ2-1	CASSLGLAGGIEQFF	TGCGCCAGCAGCTTGGGGCTAGCGGGAGGGATTGAGCAGTTCTTC
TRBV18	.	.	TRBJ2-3	CASSTSTDTQYF	TGTGCCAGCTCAACGAGCACAGATACGCAGTATTTT
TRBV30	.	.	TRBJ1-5	CAWSQKLTGNQPQHF	TGTGCCTGGAGTCAAAAACTTACAGGGAATCAGCCCCAGCATTTT
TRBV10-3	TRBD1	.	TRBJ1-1	CAIRDGTGPPGAFF	TGTGCCATCAGGGACGGGACAGGCCCACCGGGGGCTTTCTTT
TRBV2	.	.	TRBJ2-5	CASNVYQETQYF	TGTGCCAGCAATGTGTACCAAGAGACCCAGTACTTC
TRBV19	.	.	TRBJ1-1	CASSKRQADTEAFF	TGTGCCAGTAGTAAACGACAGGCGGACACTGAAGCTTTCTTT
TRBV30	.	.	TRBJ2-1	CAWGGVADEQFF	TGTGCCTGGGGAGGGGTAGCGGATGAGCAGTTCTTC
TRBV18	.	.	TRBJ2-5	CASSPRQEETQYF	TGTGCCAGCTCACCAAGACAGGAAGAGACCCAGTACTTC
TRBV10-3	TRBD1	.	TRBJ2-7	CAISRDRDYEQYF	TGTGCCATCAGCCGGGACAGGGACTACGAGCAGTACTTC
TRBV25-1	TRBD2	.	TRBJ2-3	CASSAGGGADTQYF	TGTGCCAGCAGTGCGGGGGGAGGGGCAGATACGCAGTATTTT
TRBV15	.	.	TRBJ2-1	CATSRWGDGDNEQFF	TGTGCCACCAGCAGATGGGGGGACGGGGACAATGAGCAGTTCTTC
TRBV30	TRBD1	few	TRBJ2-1	CAWSAGTGIPAYNEQFF	TGTGCCTGGAGTGCCGGGACAGGGATCCCCGCCTACAATGAGCAGTTCTTC
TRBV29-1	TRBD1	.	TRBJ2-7	CSVGGQGGYEQYF	TGCAGCGTCGGAGGACAGGGAGGCTACGAGCAGTACTTC
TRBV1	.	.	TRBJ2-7	CTSSHSGRTHEQYF	TGCACCAGCAGCCATAGCGGGAGAACGCACGAGCAGTACTTC
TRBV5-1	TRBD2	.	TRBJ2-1	CASSRRTSGAHNEQFF	TGCGCCAGCAGCCGAAGGACTAGCGGGGCCCACAATGAGCAGTTCTTC
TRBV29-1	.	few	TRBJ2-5	CSVDRQETQYF	TGCAGCGTTGATCGTCAAGAGACCCAGTACTTC
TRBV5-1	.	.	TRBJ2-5	CASSPTGTVETQYF	TGCGCCAGCAGCCCTACAGGGACCGTAGAGACCCAGTACTTC